The entry below gives a single T cell receptor (beta chain) sequence along with its context. This record comes from a study of blood T cell repertoires in COVID-19. CDR3 length: 15 residues. CDR1 is SGHVS, CDR2 FQNEAQ, per germline. V was clipped by 2 bases and J by 8 bases, with 15 bases between them. Per the authors' pipeline: Amplifying reference gene primers gave estimates of nucleated cell counts. Profiling relied on immunoSEQ multiplex PCR, and the TCRdb table lists in-frame clones only, not all of them. D and trimming come from the DNA, and the V and J calls and clone size come from that table. In the table there are 300,000 to 350,000 clones, about 86% of which are singletons.

This sequence originates from a woman in her 40s with acute COVID-19. The sample taken for sequencing was PBMCs or T cells enriched from blood (not recorded which). This chain uses TRBV7-8 with TRBJ1-4, with a tentative D call TRBD1 (6 bases). CDR3 nucleotide sequence: TGTGCCAGCAGCTTATCCACGGCAGGGGAGGAAAAACTGTTTTTT. The encoded protein is CASSLSTAGEEKLFF.